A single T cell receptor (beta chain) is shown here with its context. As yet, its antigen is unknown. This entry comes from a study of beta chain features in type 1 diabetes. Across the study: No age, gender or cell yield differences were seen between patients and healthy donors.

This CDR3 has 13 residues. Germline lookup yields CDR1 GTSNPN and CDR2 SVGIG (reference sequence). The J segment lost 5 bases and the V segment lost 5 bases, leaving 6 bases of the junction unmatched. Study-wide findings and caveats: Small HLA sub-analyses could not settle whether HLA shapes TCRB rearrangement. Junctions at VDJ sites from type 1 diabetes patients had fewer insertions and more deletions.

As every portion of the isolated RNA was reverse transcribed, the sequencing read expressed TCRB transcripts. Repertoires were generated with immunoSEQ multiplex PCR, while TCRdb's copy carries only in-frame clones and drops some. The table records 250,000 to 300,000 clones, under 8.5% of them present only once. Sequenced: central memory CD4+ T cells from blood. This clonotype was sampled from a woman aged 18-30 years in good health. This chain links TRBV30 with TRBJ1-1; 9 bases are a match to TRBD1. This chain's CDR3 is CAWAGQGKTEAFF. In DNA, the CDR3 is TGTGCCTGGGCGGGACAGGGTAAAACTGAAGCTTTCTTT.